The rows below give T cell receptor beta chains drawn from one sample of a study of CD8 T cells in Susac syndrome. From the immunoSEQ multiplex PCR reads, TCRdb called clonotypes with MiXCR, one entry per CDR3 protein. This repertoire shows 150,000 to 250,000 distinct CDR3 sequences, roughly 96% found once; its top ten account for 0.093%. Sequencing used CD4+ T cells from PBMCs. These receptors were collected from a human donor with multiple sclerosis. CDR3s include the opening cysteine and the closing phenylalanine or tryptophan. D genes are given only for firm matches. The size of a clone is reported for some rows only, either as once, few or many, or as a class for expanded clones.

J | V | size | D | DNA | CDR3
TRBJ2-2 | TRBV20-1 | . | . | TGCAGTGCTACAGGACCGAACACCGGGGAGCTGTTTTTT | CSATGPNTGELFF
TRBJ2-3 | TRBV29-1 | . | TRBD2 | TGCAGCGTTGGTCCCGGGACTAGCGGAACAGATACGCAGTATTTT | CSVGPGTSGTDTQYF
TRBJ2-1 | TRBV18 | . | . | TGTGCCAGCTCACCACCGGCGGGGAGCTCCTACAATGAGCAGTTCTTC | CASSPPAGSSYNEQFF
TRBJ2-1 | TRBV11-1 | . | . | TGTGCCAGCAGCTTAAGGAACTCCTACAATGAGCAGTTCTTC | CASSLRNSYNEQFF
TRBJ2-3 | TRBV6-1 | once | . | TGTGCCAGCAGTGAAGTTGGAACTTGGACAGATACGCAGTATTTT | CASSEVGTWTDTQYF
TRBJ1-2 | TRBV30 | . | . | TGTGCCTGGAGCCGGGACACAAATGGCTACACCTTC | CAWSRDTNGYTF
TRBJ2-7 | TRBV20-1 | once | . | TGCAGTGCTAGAGATCCAACCGGAAGCTCCTACGAGCAGTACTTC | CSARDPTGSSYEQYF
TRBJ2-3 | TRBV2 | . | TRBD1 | TGTGCCAGCCCTCGACAGGGATTCACAGATACGCAGTATTTT | CASPRQGFTDTQYF
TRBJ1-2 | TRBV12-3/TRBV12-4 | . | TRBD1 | TGTGCCAGCAGTCTCACCGGGACAGGGCAAGGCTACACCTTC | CASSLTGTGQGYTF
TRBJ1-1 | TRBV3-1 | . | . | TGTGCCAGCAGCCCCCCCGAGGGCCCAGCTTTCTTT | CASSPPEGPAFF
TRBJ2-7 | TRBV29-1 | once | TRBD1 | TGCAGCGTCTGGACAGGGGGCATCCACGAGCAGTACTTC | CSVWTGGIHEQYF
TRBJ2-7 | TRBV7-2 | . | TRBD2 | TGTGCCAGCAGCTTCAGGGAGGGTGACGAGCAGTACTTC | CASSFREGDEQYF
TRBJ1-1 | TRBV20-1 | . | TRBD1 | TGCAGGGCAGGGGGGCCCCAGGCTTTCTTT | CRAGGPQAFF
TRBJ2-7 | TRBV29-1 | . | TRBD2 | TGCAGCGTTGAAGGGGGGGGGATGATCTACGAGCAGTACTTC | CSVEGGGMIYEQYF
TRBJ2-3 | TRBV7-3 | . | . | TGTGCCAGCAGCTCAACCCACAGGGAGGATACGCAGTATTTT | CASSSTHREDTQYF
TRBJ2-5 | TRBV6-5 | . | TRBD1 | TGTGCCAGCAGTACGGGACAGGGGGCTAAGACCCAGTACTTC | CASSTGQGAKTQYF
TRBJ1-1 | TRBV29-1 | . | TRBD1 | TGCAGCGCGCAAGGACAGGGTCGCGCTGAAGCTTTCTTT | CSAQGQGRAEAFF
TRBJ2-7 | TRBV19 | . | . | TGTGCCAGTAGTGCCCCGGCGCAGGACGAGCAGTACTTC | CASSAPAQDEQYF
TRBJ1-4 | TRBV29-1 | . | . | TGCAGCGGGTCCTCAACTAATGAAAAACTGTTTTTT | CSGSSTNEKLFF
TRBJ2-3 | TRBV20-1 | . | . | TGCAGTGCTAGAGCTGGGACTAGCACAGATACGCAGTATTTT | CSARAGTSTDTQYF
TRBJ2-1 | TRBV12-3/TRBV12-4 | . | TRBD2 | TGTGCCAGCAGGGAAACTAGCGGGAGAAGTAATGAGCAGTTCTTC | CASRETSGRSNEQFF
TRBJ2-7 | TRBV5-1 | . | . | TGCGCCAGCAGCCGTGGAGCAATCCAGGAGTACGAGCAGTACTTC | CASSRGAIQEYEQYF
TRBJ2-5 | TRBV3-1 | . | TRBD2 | TGTGCCAGCAGCCAACGGACTAGCGGGGGTGTCACCCAGTACTTC | CASSQRTSGGVTQYF
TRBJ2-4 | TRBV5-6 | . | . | TGTGCCAGCAGCTTGACGAAAGACATTCAGTACTTC | CASSLTKDIQYF
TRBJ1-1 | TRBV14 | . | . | TGTGCCAGCAGCCGGGTACGGCAGCTTGAAGCTTTCTTT | CASSRVRQLEAFF
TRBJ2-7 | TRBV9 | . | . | TGTGCCAGCAGCGTAGGGATCCCGGGCCCCTACGAGCAGTACTTC | CASSVGIPGPYEQYF
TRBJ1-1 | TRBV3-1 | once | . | TGTGCCAGCAGCCAAGATCGAACGGTCTATGAAGCTTTCTTT | CASSQDRTVYEAFF